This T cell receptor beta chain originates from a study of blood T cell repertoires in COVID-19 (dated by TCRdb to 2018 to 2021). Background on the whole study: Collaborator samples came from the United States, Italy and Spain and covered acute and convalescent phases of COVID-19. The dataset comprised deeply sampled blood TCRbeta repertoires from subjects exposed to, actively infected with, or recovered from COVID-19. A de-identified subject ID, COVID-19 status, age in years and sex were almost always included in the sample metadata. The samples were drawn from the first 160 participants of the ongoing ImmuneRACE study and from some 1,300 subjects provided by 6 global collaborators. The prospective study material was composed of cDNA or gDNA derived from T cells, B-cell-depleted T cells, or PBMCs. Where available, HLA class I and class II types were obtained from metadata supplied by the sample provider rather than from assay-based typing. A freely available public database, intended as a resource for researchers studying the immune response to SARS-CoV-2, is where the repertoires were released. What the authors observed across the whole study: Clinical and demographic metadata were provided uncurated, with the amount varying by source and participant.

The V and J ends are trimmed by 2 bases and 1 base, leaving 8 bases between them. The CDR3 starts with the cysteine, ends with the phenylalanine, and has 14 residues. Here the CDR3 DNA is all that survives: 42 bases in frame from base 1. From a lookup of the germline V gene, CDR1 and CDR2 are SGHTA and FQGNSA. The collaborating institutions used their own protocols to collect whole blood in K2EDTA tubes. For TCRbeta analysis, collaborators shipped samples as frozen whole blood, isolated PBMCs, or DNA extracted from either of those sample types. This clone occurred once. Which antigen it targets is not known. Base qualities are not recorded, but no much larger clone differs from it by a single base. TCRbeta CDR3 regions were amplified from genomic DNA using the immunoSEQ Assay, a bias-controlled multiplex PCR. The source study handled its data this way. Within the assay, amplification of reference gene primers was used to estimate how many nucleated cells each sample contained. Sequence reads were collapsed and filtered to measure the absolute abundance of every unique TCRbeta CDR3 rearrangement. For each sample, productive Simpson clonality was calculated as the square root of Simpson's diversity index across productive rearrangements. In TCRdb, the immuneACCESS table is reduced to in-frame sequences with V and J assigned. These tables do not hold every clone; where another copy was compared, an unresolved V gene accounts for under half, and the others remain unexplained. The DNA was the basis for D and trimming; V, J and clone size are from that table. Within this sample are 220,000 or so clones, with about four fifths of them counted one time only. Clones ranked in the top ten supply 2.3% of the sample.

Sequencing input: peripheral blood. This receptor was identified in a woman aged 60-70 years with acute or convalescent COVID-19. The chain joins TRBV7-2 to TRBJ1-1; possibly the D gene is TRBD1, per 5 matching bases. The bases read TGTGCCAGCAGCTTAATGGGGGGGAACACTGAAGCTTTCTTT. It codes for CASSLMGGNTEAFF. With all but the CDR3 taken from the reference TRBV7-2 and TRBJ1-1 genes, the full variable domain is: GAGVSQSPSNKVTEKGKDVELRCDPISGHTALYWYRQSLGQGLEFLIYFQGNSAPDKSGLPSDRFSAERTGGSVSTLTIQRTQQEDSAVYLCASSLMGGNTEAFFGQGTRLTVV.